Listed below are T cell receptor beta chains from one sample, sequenced in a study of CD8+ T cells in alopecia areata. TCRdb's table, derived via immunoSEQ multiplex PCR, lists solely in-frame clones and lacks some. Here the sample spans 150,000 to 200,000 clones, around half being singletons. Sample: CD8+ T cells sorted from blood, taken at week 24, from a patient treated with tofacitinib. These receptors were collected from a human donor with alopecia areata. Each CDR3 is given with its conserved first and last residue. The D gene is left open where the match is weak. Clone size is stated in some rows and not others, as once, few, many or a class when expanded.

CASSLLQVPEAFF,TGTGCCAGCAGCTTGTTGCAGGTCCCTGAAGCTTTCTTT,-,TRBJ1-1,-,TRBV5-6
CASSSLTGESNSPLHF,TGTGCCAGCAGCTCCCTTACAGGGGAGAGTAATTCACCCCTCCACTTT,TRBD1,TRBJ1-6,-,TRBV7-9
CAWRQGGGYTF,TGTGCCTGGAGACAGGGAGGTGGCTACACCTTC,-,TRBJ1-2,-,TRBV30
CASSRMGQTNEKLFF,TGTGCCAGCAGCCGGATGGGACAGACTAATGAAAAACTGTTTTTT,TRBD1,TRBJ1-4,-,TRBV5-7
CAWSDPRGGDYEQYF,TGTGCCTGGAGTGACCCCCGGGGGGGAGACTACGAGCAGTACTTC,TRBD2,TRBJ2-7,-,TRBV30
CASSPEGSLNTDTQYF,TGTGCCAGCAGCCCAGAAGGGTCCCTTAACACAGATACGCAGTATTTT,-,TRBJ2-3,-,TRBV9
CASSFVFSGGPTGELFF,TGTGCCAGCAGTTTCGTCTTTTCGGGGGGGCCGACCGGGGAGCTGTTTTTT,TRBD2,TRBJ2-2,-,TRBV27
CASSVADSYNEQFF,TGTGCCAGCAGCGTAGCGGACAGCTACAATGAGCAGTTCTTC,-,TRBJ2-1,few,TRBV9
CASSPWASNYGYTF,TGTGCCAGCAGCCCTTGGGCCTCTAACTATGGCTACACCTTC,-,TRBJ1-2,-,TRBV5-6
CSVDGFSGGRTGELFF,TGCAGCGTTGATGGGTTTTCAGGGGGGAGGACCGGGGAGCTGTTTTTT,-,TRBJ2-2,-,TRBV29-1
CASSVPGSPLHF,TGTGCCAGCAGCGTCCCGGGTTCACCCCTCCACTTT,-,TRBJ1-6,-,TRBV9
CASSLIGRNQPQHF,TGTGCCAGCAGCTTAATTGGTCGGAATCAGCCCCAGCATTTT,-,TRBJ1-5,-,TRBV5-6
CASSPEGLAFNTDTQYF,TGTGCCAGCAGCCCCGAGGGACTAGCGTTCAACACAGATACGCAGTATTTT,TRBD2,TRBJ2-3,few,TRBV14
CSVEDRREQYF,TGCAGCGTTGAAGATCGGAGGGAGCAGTACTTC,-,TRBJ2-7,few,TRBV29-1
CASSLSLSGANVLTF,TGTGCCAGCAGCTTGAGCCTTTCTGGGGCCAACGTCCTGACTTTC,-,TRBJ2-6,-,TRBV5-6
CASSDPLAGGRGETQYF,TGTGCCAGTAGCGACCCTCTAGCGGGGGGCCGGGGAGAGACCCAGTACTTC,TRBD2,TRBJ2-5,-,TRBV19
CASSSDYGYTF,TGTGCCAGCAGCTCCGACTATGGCTACACCTTC,-,TRBJ1-2,large,TRBV7-9
CAWNTGSTNTGELFF,TGTGCCTGGAATACAGGGAGTACGAACACCGGGGAGCTGTTTTTT,-,TRBJ2-2,few,TRBV30
CASSISPPEDRADEQFF,TGTGCCAGTAGTATATCCCCCCCCGAGGACAGGGCTGATGAGCAGTTCTTC,TRBD1,TRBJ2-1,few,TRBV19
CASSLIGAEAFF,TGTGCCAGCAGCTTAATCGGGGCTGAAGCTTTCTTT,-,TRBJ1-1,-,TRBV7-9
CARSLGGSRGYHPGYTF,TGTGCCAGAAGCTTAGGAGGTAGTCGGGGGTATCACCCTGGCTACACCTTC,-,TRBJ1-2,once,TRBV7-5
CASSQGRQDQPQHF,TGCGCCAGCAGCCAAGGAAGGCAGGATCAGCCCCAGCATTTT,-,TRBJ1-5,once,TRBV4-3
CASSLGGRNEQFF,TGTGCCAGCAGCTTGGGTGGGCGCAATGAGCAGTTCTTC,-,TRBJ2-1,few,TRBV5-6
CATSSSRAVRITLF,TGTGCCACCAGCAGCAGTCGCGCCGTTCGGATCACGCTCTTC,-,TRBJ1-2,few,TRBV15
CSVESPGLAGPNEQFF,TGCAGCGTTGAATCCCCGGGACTAGCGGGGCCGAATGAGCAGTTCTTC,TRBD2,TRBJ2-1,-,TRBV29-1
CASSQDRGYSNQPQHF,TGCGCCAGCAGCCAAGATAGGGGTTATAGCAATCAGCCCCAGCATTTT,-,TRBJ1-5,few,TRBV4-3
CASSLLQGGRTEAFF,TGTGCCAGCAGCTTGTTGCAGGGCGGGCGAACTGAAGCTTTCTTT,-,TRBJ1-1,few,TRBV5-6
CASSQGALAGGNEQFF,TGCGCCAGCAGCCAAGGTGCACTAGCGGGGGGGAATGAGCAGTTCTTC,TRBD2,TRBJ2-1,-,TRBV4-3
CASSVGGGVNEQFF,TGCGCCAGCAGTGTTGGAGGGGGAGTAAATGAGCAGTTCTTC,-,TRBJ2-1,medium-sized,TRBV10-1
CSVVPNTEAFF,TGCAGCGTGGTTCCGAACACTGAAGCTTTCTTT,-,TRBJ1-1,few,TRBV29-1
CASSSGYNEQFF,TGTGCCAGCTCTAGCGGGTACAATGAGCAGTTCTTC,TRBD2,TRBJ2-1,-,TRBV27
CAWSSQGSYTDTQYF,TGTGCCTGGAGTTCACAGGGGTCTTACACAGATACGCAGTATTTT,TRBD1,TRBJ2-3,-,TRBV30
CAWTRAEVGNEQFF,TGTGCCTGGACCCGTGCGGAGGTCGGAAATGAGCAGTTCTTC,-,TRBJ2-1,-,TRBV30
CASSFGGSTDTQYF,TGTGCCAGCAGTTTTGGTGGCAGCACAGATACGCAGTATTTT,-,TRBJ2-3,-,TRBV6-6
CASSEPGRNQPQHF,TGTGCCAGCAGTGAGCCAGGGCGCAATCAGCCCCAGCATTTT,-,TRBJ1-5,-,TRBV2
CASSLTTGGNNEQFF,TGCGCCAGCAGCCTGACGACAGGGGGGAACAATGAGCAGTTCTTC,TRBD1,TRBJ2-1,few,TRBV5-1
CASWDKELSTDTQYF,TGTGCCAGCTGGGACAAAGAGCTTAGCACAGATACGCAGTATTTT,-,TRBJ2-3,-,TRBV27
CASSVGGGVAADTQYF,TGTGCCAGCAGCGTAGGCGGTGGGGTTGCGGCAGATACGCAGTATTTT,-,TRBJ2-3,few,TRBV9
CASSRRDSFDNSPLHF,TGCGCCAGCAGTCGCCGGGACAGTTTCGATAATTCACCCCTCCACTTT,TRBD1,TRBJ1-6,-,TRBV23-1
CATSKYSGGPSEQYF,TGTGCCACCAGCAAGTATAGCGGGGGCCCCAGCGAGCAGTACTTC,TRBD2,TRBJ2-7,few,TRBV15
CASSLIPPDRENTGELFF,TGTGCCAGCAGCTTAATACCGCCGGACAGGGAAAACACCGGGGAGCTGTTTTTT,TRBD1,TRBJ2-2,-,TRBV7-6
CAWSVGTANTGELFF,TGTGCCTGGAGTGTAGGGACGGCTAACACCGGGGAGCTGTTTTTT,-,TRBJ2-2,-,TRBV30